These T cell receptor beta chains were read from a single sample in a study of shared clonotypes between healthy human individuals. The protocol was immunoSEQ multiplex PCR, while the TCRdb copy is restricted to in-frame clones and leaves out a portion. The profile covers around 620,000 clones, with 85% to 95% appearing a single time and approximately 0.12% taken by the ten largest. The specimen was naive CD8+ T cells sorted from blood. These receptor sequences come from a woman in her twenties or thirties in good health. Each CDR3 is given without its conserved first and last residue. The order of the fields is V gene, CDR3 protein.

V: TRBV5-6; CDR3: ASSLAAGVMNTEAF
V: TRBV7-8; CDR3: ASSLIQGNPLYNEQF
V: TRBV19; CDR3: ASSIKPPGFPGYT
V: TRBV6-5; CDR3: ASSSQGSTEAF
V: TRBV27; CDR3: ASRYRGWDGNTEAF
V: TRBV19; CDR3: ASSMAGGYEQY
V: TRBV5-1; CDR3: ASSLGAVRPSLAQY
V: TRBV30; CDR3: AWSVGGKYNEQF
V: TRBV4-1; CDR3: ASSQGDRSSQPQH
V: TRBV7-9; CDR3: ASSLDSFNSPLH
V: TRBV7-2; CDR3: ASSLVGGWVAYEQY
V: TRBV19; CDR3: ASAVAISSYEQY
V: TRBV6-1; CDR3: ASSEGSGLRTQY
V: TRBV19; CDR3: ASSTTGFQPQH
V: TRBV19; CDR3: ASSIDPNRSPYGYT
V: TRBV9; CDR3: ASSVNKGPASPAYEQY
V: TRBV9; CDR3: ASSPVGTNYGYT
V: TRBV6-4; CDR3: ASSLGTGGKSNQPQH
V: TRBV7-9; CDR3: ASSVPGQGRFHNEQF
V: TRBV12-5; CDR3: ASGLVQGGEQF
V: TRBV9; CDR3: ASSVGWGPGTNEKLF
V: TRBV5-6; CDR3: ASSFSGILYEQY
V: TRBV19; CDR3: ASSIVGQGEAF
V: TRBV4-1; CDR3: ASSQDSGGPTGELF
V: TRBV27; CDR3: ASSLSRGASTEAF
V: TRBV12-5; CDR3: ASGLDQLYDEQF
V: TRBV27; CDR3: ASGGTGGPYEQY
V: TRBV7-2; CDR3: ASSLASGQFMNTEAF
V: TRBV28; CDR3: ASSPSMEQY
V: TRBV27; CDR3: ASSFALWRETHNEQF
V: TRBV28; CDR3: ATGVYGYT
V: TRBV5-6; CDR3: ASTPNQGYEQY
V: TRBV7-9; CDR3: ASSTHRIQAANEKLF
V: TRBV27; CDR3: ASSLVVTSYNEQF
V: TRBV25-1; CDR3: ASGEGILTDTQY
V: TRBV5-1; CDR3: ASSLRAGDTEAF
V: TRBV27; CDR3: ASSFSTVARKYEQY
V: TRBV11-2; CDR3: ASSLVLSGSDEQY
V: TRBV6-1; CDR3: ASSEAPSGSYNEQF
V: TRBV11-2; CDR3: ASSFDTSSYNEQF
V: TRBV5-5; CDR3: ASSLAPTYEQY
V: TRBV28; CDR3: ASSLVQPGSYNEQF
V: TRBV5-1; CDR3: ASSTGPGELF
V: TRBV27; CDR3: ASTLRTGTPGEAF
V: TRBV5-4; CDR3: ASSSWDRGDEKLF
V: TRBV27; CDR3: ASNTGTIYNEQF
V: TRBV5-1; CDR3: ASSGETNEQF
V: TRBV2; CDR3: ASSDGRNYEQY
V: TRBV13; CDR3: ASTLTGLADNEQF